What follows describes a single T cell receptor (beta chain). This same CDR3 is encoded by further DNA sequences in the sample. Those enrolled, adults aged about 18 to 89 years, came from about two dozen US areas. This sample was taken from a study of blood T cell repertoires in COVID-19. Study-level background: T cells, B-cell-depleted T cells, or PBMCs provided the cDNA or gDNA that served as material.

V lost 2 bases, J lost 6 bases, and 7 bases lay in between. The CDR3 spans 12 residues. The germline CDR1 and CDR2 sequences are SEHNR and FQNEAQ (reference sequence). Per the study methods: Amplification of reference gene primers provided the estimated nucleated cell counts. The repertoire was sequenced with immunoSEQ multiplex PCR; TCRdb's copy has only in-frame clones and lacks some. V, J and clone size are those of that table, while D and trimming were read from the DNA. The sample lists 400,000 or so clones; around 90% were seen once. This chain uses TRBV7-9 with TRBJ1-1; the D gene is possibly TRBD1 (6 bases). Sequencing was performed on PBMCs or T cells enriched from blood (not recorded which). This receptor was obtained from a woman in her thirties or forties with acute COVID-19. The CDR3, as DNA: TGTGCCAGCAGCTTATCAGGGGCTGAAGCTTTCTTT. It is translated as CASSLSGAEAFF.